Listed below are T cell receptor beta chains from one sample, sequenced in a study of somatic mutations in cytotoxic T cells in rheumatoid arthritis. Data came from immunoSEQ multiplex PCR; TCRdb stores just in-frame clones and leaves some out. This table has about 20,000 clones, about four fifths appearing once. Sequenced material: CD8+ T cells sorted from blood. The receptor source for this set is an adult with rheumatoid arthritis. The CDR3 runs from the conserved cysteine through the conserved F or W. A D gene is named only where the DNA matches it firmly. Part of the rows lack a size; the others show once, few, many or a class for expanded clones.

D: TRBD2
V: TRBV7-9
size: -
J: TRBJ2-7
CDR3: CASSLGLAGDYEQYF
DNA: TGTGCCAGCAGCTTAGGCCTAGCGGGTGACTACGAGCAGTACTTC

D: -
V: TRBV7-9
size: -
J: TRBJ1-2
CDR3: CASSLEASGGNGYTF
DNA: TGTGCCAGCAGCTTAGAGGCCTCCGGCGGGAATGGCTACACCTTC

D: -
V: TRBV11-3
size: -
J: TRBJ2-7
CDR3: CASSSFGAYEQYF
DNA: TGTGCCAGCAGCTCCTTCGGGGCCTACGAGCAGTACTTC

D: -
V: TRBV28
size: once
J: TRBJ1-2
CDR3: CASQGYPNYGYTF
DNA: TGTGCCAGTCAGGGTTACCCTAACTATGGCTACACCTTC

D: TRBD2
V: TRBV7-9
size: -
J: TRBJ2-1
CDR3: CASSHGLAGYNEQFF
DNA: TGTGCCAGCAGCCATGGACTAGCGGGATACAATGAGCAGTTCTTC

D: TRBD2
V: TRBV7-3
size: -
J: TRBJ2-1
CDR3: CASSLSGTSADEQFF
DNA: TGTGCCAGCAGCTTAAGTGGGACTAGCGCGGATGAGCAGTTCTTC

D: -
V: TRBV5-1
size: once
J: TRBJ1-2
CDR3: CASSSHTANYGYTF
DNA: TGCGCCAGCAGCTCCCACACCGCTAACTATGGCTACACCTTC

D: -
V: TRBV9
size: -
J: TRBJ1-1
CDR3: CASSDPVNRFMNTEAFF
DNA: TGTGCCAGCAGCGACCCAGTAAACAGGTTTATGAACACTGAAGCTTTCTTT

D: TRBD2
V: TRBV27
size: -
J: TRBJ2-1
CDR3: CASSPSGSGYNEQFF
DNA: TGTGCCAGCAGTCCTAGCGGGAGCGGTTACAATGAGCAGTTCTTC

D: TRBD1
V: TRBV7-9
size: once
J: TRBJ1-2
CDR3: CASSLEGGGGYTF
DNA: TGTGCCAGCAGCTTAGAAGGGGGCGGAGGCTACACCTTC

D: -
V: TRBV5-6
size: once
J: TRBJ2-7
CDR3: CASSLVRQVEFYEQYF
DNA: TGTGCCAGCAGCTTGGTACGGCAGGTAGAATTCTACGAGCAGTACTTC

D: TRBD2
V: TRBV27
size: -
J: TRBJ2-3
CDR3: CASSIRAGGVDTQYF
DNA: TGTGCCAGCAGTATCAGAGCGGGAGGGGTAGATACGCAGTATTTT

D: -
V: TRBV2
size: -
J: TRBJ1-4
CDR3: CASRTWGEKLFF
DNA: TGTGCCAGCAGGACCTGGGGTGAAAAACTGTTTTTT

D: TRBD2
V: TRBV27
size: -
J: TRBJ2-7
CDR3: CASSLPGGVGEQYF
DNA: TGTGCCAGCAGTTTACCTGGGGGGGTCGGTGAGCAGTACTTC

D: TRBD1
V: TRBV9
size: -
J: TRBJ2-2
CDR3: CASSTGQGDDTGELFF
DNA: TGTGCCAGCAGCACCGGACAGGGTGATGACACCGGGGAGCTGTTTTTT

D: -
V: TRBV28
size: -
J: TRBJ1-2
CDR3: CASSLLGARNYGYTF
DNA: TGTGCCAGCAGTTTGCTGGGGGCGCGAAACTATGGCTACACCTTC

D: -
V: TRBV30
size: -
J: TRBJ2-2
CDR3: CAWSVWGYTGELFF
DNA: TGTGCCTGGAGTGTATGGGGATACACCGGGGAGCTGTTTTTT

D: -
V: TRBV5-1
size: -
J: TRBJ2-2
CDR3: CASSFGQNTGELFF
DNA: TGCGCCAGCAGCTTTGGCCAGAACACCGGGGAGCTGTTTTTT

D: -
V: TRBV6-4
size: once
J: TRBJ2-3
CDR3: CASSDSPGADTQYF
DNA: TGTGCCAGCAGTGACTCACCGGGGGCAGATACGCAGTATTTT

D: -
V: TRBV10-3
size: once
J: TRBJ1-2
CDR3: CAIKADTNYGYTF
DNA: TGTGCCATCAAAGCAGATACTAACTATGGCTACACCTTC

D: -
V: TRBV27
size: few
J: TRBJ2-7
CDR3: CASSRGDEQYF
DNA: TGTGCCAGCAGTAGAGGGGACGAGCAGTACTTC

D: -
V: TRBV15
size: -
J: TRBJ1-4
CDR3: CATSRDRGGNEKLFF
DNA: TGTGCCACCAGCAGAGATCGGGGAGGGAATGAAAAACTGTTTTTT

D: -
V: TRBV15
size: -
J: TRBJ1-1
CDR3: CATRGVMGTEAFF
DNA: TGTGCCACCCGAGGGGTTATGGGCACTGAAGCTTTCTTT

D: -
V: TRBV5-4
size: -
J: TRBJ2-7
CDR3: CASSRERADEQYF
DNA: TGTGCCAGCAGCCGGGAACGGGCCGACGAGCAGTACTTC

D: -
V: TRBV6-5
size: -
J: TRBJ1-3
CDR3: CASGFGTGNTIYF
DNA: TGTGCCAGCGGCTTTGGGACTGGAAACACCATATATTTT

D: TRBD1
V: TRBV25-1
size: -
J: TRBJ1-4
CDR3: CASSDPGRDSEKLFF
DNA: TGTGCCAGCAGTGACCCGGGACGGGACAGCGAAAAACTGTTTTTT

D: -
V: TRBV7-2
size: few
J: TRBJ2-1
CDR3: CASSAAINEQFF
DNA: TGTGCCAGCAGCGCCGCGATTAATGAGCAGTTCTTC

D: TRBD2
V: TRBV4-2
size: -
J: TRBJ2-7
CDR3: CASRASGSDEQYF
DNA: TGTGCCAGCAGAGCTAGCGGGAGTGACGAGCAGTACTTC

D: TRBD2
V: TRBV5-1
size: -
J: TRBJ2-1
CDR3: CASSLGASGPTYNEQFF
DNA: TGCGCCAGCAGCTTGGGGGCTAGCGGGCCTACCTACAATGAGCAGTTCTTC

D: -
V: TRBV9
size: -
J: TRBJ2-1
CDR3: CASSPGGDPPGNEQFF
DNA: TGTGCCAGCAGCCCAGGGGGGGACCCACCAGGGAATGAGCAGTTCTTC

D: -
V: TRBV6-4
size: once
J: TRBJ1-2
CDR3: CASSPDKDYGYTF
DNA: TGTGCCAGCAGTCCCGACAAAGACTATGGCTACACCTTC

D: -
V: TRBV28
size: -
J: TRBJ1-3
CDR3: CASSYNGGNTIYF
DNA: TGTGCCAGCAGTTATAATGGGGGAAACACCATATATTTT

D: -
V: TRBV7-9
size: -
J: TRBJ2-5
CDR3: CASSLGQAETQYF
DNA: TGTGCCAGCAGCTTGGGGCAGGCGGAGACCCAGTACTTC

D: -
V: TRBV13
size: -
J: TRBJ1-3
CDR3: CASSPFVNAGNTIYF
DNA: TGTGCCAGCAGCCCCTTCGTGAACGCTGGAAACACCATATATTTT

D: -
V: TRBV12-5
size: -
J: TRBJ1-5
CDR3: CASGFGAASGGPMSGSNQPQHF
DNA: TGTGCTAGTGGTTTTGGAGCCGCTTCAGGCGGTCCTATGAGTGGTAGCAATCAGCCCCAGCATTTT

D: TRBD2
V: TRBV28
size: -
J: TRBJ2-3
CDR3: CASSLRLASTDTQYF
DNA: TGTGCCAGCAGTTTGCGACTAGCGAGCACAGATACGCAGTATTTT

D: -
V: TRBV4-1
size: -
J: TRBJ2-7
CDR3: CASSQGRGAYEQYF
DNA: TGCGCCAGCAGCCAAGGTAGGGGAGCCTACGAGCAGTACTTC

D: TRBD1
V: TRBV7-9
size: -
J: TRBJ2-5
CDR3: CASSLKTGGQETQYF
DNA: TGTGCCAGCAGCTTAAAAACAGGGGGACAAGAGACCCAGTACTTC

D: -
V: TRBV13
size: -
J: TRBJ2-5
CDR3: CASSLRGRETQYF
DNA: TGTGCCAGCAGCTTACGGGGCCGGGAGACCCAGTACTTC

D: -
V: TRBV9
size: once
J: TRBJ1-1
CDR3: CASSGQGGNTEAFF
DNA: TGTGCCAGCAGCGGACAAGGGGGGAACACTGAAGCTTTCTTT

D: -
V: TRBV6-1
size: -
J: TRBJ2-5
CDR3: CASSEAGHETQYF
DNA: TGTGCCAGCAGTGAAGCGGGGCATGAGACCCAGTACTTC

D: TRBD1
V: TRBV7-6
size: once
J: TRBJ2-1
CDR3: CASSPGAYRPGTGVLSYNEQFF
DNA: TGTGCCAGCAGCCCCGGTGCCTATAGACCCGGGACAGGTGTACTCTCCTACAATGAGCAGTTCTTC

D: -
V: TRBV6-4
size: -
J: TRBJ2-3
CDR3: CASSGGAADTQYF
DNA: TGTGCCAGCAGTGGGGGGGCCGCAGATACGCAGTATTTT

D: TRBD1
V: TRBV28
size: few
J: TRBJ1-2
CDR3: CASSPTPRQGYGYTF
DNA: TGTGCCAGCAGCCCTACCCCGAGACAGGGCTATGGCTACACCTTC

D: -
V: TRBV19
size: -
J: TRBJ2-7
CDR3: CASSSSYEQYF
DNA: TGTGCCAGTAGTTCTAGCTACGAGCAGTACTTC

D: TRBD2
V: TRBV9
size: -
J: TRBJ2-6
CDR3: CASSVAKRGATSGANVLTF
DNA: TGTGCCAGCAGCGTAGCAAAGCGGGGGGCCACCTCTGGGGCCAACGTCCTGACTTTC

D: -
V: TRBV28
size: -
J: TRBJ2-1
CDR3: CASSVGVYNEQFF
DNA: TGTGCCAGTTCGGTCGGGGTTTACAATGAGCAGTTCTTC

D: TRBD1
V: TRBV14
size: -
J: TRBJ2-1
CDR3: CASSQEWGTGSSYNEQFF
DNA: TGTGCCAGCAGCCAAGAATGGGGGACAGGGAGCTCCTACAATGAGCAGTTCTTC

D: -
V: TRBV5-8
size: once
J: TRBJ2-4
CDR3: CASTPGVAKNIQYF
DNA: TGTGCCAGCACCCCAGGGGTAGCCAAAAACATTCAGTACTTC

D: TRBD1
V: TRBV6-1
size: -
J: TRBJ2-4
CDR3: CASSEGRTGGLNIQYF
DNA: TGTGCCAGCAGTGAAGGAAGGACAGGGGGCTTGAACATTCAGTACTTC

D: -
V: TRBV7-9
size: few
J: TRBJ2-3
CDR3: CASSPREGKSTDTQYF
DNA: TGTGCCAGCAGCCCCAGAGAGGGGAAAAGCACAGATACGCAGTATTTT

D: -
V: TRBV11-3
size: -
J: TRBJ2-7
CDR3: CASSFRRVYEQYF
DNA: TGTGCCAGCAGCTTTCGACGGGTCTACGAGCAGTACTTC

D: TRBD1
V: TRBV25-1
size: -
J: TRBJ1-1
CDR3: CATQGGTGGENTEAFF
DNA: TGTGCCACCCAAGGGGGGACAGGGGGCGAAAATACTGAAGCTTTCTTT

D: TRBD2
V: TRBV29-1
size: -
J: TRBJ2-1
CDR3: CSVEDRGVSGVASYNEQFF
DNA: TGCAGCGTTGAAGATCGTGGGGTTAGCGGGGTAGCCTCCTACAATGAGCAGTTCTTC

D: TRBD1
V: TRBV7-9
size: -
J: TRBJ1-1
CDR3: CASSLKGQGNTEAFF
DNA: TGTGCCAGCAGCTTAAAAGGACAGGGAAACACTGAAGCTTTCTTT

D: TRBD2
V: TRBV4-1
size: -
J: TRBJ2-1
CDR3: CASSQAGTSGSKQFF
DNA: TGCGCCAGCAGCCAAGCCGGGACTAGCGGAAGCAAGCAGTTCTTC

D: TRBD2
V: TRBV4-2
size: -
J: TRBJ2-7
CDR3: CASSQGTSGTYEQYF
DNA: TGTGCCAGCAGCCAAGGGACTAGCGGGACCTACGAGCAGTACTTC

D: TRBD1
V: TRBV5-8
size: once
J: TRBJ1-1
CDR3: CASSTGTATSNTEAFF
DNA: TGTGCCAGCAGCACCGGGACAGCCACTTCTAACACTGAAGCTTTCTTT

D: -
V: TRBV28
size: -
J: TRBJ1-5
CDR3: CASSRRRAYQPQHF
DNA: TGTGCCAGCAGTCGACGGAGGGCGTATCAGCCCCAGCATTTT

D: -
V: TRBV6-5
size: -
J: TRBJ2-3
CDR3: CASKPRGSTTDTQYF
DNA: TGTGCCAGCAAACCACGGGGGTCGACGACAGATACGCAGTATTTT